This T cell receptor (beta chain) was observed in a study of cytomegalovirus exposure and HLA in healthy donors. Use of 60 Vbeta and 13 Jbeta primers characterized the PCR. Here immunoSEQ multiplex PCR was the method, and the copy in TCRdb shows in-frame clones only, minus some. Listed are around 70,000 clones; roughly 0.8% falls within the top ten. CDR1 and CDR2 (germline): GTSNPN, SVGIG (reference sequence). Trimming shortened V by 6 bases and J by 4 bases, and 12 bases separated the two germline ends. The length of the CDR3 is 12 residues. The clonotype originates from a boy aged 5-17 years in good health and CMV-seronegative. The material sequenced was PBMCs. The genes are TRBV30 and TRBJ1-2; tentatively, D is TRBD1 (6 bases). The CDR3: CACRGSGYGYTF. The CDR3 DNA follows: TGTGCCTGCAGGGGATCCGGCTATGGCTACACCTTC.